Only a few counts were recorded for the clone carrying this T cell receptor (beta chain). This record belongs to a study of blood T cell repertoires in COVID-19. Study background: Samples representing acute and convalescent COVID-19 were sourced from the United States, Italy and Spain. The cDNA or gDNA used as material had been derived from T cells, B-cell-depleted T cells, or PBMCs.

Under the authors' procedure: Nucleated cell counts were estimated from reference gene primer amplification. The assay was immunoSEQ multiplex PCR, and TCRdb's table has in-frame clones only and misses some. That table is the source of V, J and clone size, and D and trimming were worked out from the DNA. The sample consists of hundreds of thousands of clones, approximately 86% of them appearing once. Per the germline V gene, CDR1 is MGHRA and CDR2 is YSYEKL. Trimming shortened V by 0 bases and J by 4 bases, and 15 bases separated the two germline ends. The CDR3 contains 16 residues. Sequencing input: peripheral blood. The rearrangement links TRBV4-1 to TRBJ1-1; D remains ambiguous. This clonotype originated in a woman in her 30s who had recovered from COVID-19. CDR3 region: CASSQDSTFPSTEAFF. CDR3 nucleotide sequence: TGCGCCAGCAGCCAAGATTCTACCTTCCCGAGCACTGAAGCTTTCTTT.